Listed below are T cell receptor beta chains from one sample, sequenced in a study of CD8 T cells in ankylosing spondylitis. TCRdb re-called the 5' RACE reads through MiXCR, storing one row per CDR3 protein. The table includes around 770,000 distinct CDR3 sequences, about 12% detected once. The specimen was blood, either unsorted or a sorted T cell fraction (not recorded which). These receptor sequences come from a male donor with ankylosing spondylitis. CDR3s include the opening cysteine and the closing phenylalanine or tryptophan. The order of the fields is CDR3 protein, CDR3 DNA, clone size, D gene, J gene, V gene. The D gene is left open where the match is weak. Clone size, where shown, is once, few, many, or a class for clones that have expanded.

CDR3 protein: CSVLQGAFYTGELFF
CDR3 DNA: TGCAGTGTCCTACAGGGGGCTTTCTACACCGGGGAGCTGTTTTTT
clone size: -
D gene: TRBD1
J gene: TRBJ2-2
V gene: TRBV20-1

CDR3 protein: CAWRRSLVTYEQYF
CDR3 DNA: TGTGCCTGGAGACGGAGTCTGGTCACCTACGAGCAGTACTTC
clone size: few
D gene: -
J gene: TRBJ2-7
V gene: TRBV30

CDR3 protein: CASSFLGQISPDTQYF
CDR3 DNA: TGTGCCAGCAGCTTTCTAGGACAAATATCACCAGATACGCAGTATTTT
clone size: few
D gene: -
J gene: TRBJ2-3
V gene: TRBV5-6

CDR3 protein: CASSSNRRGEQFF
CDR3 DNA: TGTGCCAGCAGTTCTAACAGGAGAGGTGAGCAGTTCTTC
clone size: few
D gene: -
J gene: TRBJ2-1
V gene: TRBV6-5

CDR3 protein: CASSLGGSGGPEEQYF
CDR3 DNA: TGTGCCAGCAGCTTAGGAGGTAGCGGGGGGCCCGAGGAGCAGTACTTC
clone size: -
D gene: TRBD2
J gene: TRBJ2-7
V gene: TRBV7-9

CDR3 protein: CASSHGYRRGMAETQYF
CDR3 DNA: TGTGCCAGCAGCCACGGCTACCGGCGGGGAATGGCGGAGACCCAGTACTTC
clone size: -
D gene: -
J gene: TRBJ2-5
V gene: TRBV7-2

CDR3 protein: CASSRSLLSVYEQYF
CDR3 DNA: TGCGCCAGCAGCCGCAGCCTCTTGAGCGTCTACGAGCAGTACTTC
clone size: few
D gene: -
J gene: TRBJ2-7
V gene: TRBV5-1

CDR3 protein: CSASYEGAAYNSPLHF
CDR3 DNA: TGCAGTGCTAGTTACGAGGGGGCCGCCTATAATTCACCCCTCCACTTT
clone size: -
D gene: TRBD1
J gene: TRBJ1-6
V gene: TRBV20-1

CDR3 protein: CASSPRGRKLYGYTF
CDR3 DNA: TGCGCCAGCAGCCCTAGGGGACGGAAACTCTATGGCTACACCTTC
clone size: -
D gene: -
J gene: TRBJ1-2
V gene: TRBV5-1

CDR3 protein: CASSLAHPRTGDTQYF
CDR3 DNA: TGTGCCAGCAGCTTAGCCCACCCTCGGACAGGGGATACGCAGTATTTT
clone size: few
D gene: TRBD1
J gene: TRBJ2-3
V gene: TRBV7-2

CDR3 protein: CASSSTLYYNEQFF
CDR3 DNA: TGTGCCAGCAGCTCGACCCTTTACTACAATGAGCAGTTCTTC
clone size: -
D gene: -
J gene: TRBJ2-1
V gene: TRBV5-5

CDR3 protein: CASSLKGGNTEAFF
CDR3 DNA: TGTGCCAGCAGCTTAAAGGGCGGAAACACTGAAGCTTTCTTT
clone size: few
D gene: -
J gene: TRBJ1-1
V gene: TRBV7-2

CDR3 protein: CASTQLAAGNTQYF
CDR3 DNA: TGTGCCAGCACGCAGCTAGCTGCGGGGAATACGCAGTATTTT
clone size: once
D gene: -
J gene: TRBJ2-3
V gene: TRBV6-1

CDR3 protein: CASSSHYISGSEAFF
CDR3 DNA: TGTGCCAGCAGCTCTCATTATATATCGGGCTCTGAAGCTTTCTTT
clone size: -
D gene: -
J gene: TRBJ1-1
V gene: TRBV6-2/TRBV6-3

CDR3 protein: CASSPMGLRNTGELFF
CDR3 DNA: TGTGCCAGCAGTCCGATGGGACTCCGAAACACCGGGGAGCTGTTTTTT
clone size: -
D gene: -
J gene: TRBJ2-2
V gene: TRBV28

CDR3 protein: CASREGGTGPQHF
CDR3 DNA: TGTGCCAGCAGGGAGGGGGGGACGGGGCCCCAGCATTTT
clone size: -
D gene: -
J gene: TRBJ1-5
V gene: TRBV6-1

CDR3 protein: CASSFSRLATTGELFF
CDR3 DNA: TGCGCCAGCAGCTTTTCGAGACTAGCAACCACCGGGGAGCTGTTTTTT
clone size: -
D gene: TRBD2
J gene: TRBJ2-2
V gene: TRBV5-1

CDR3 protein: CASSYRLVQETQYF
CDR3 DNA: TGTGCCAGCAGTTACCGACTAGTCCAAGAGACCCAGTACTTC
clone size: -
D gene: -
J gene: TRBJ2-5
V gene: TRBV6-5

CDR3 protein: CSARPGLQPQHF
CDR3 DNA: TGCAGTGCCCGCCCCGGGTTGCAGCCCCAGCATTTT
clone size: -
D gene: -
J gene: TRBJ1-5
V gene: TRBV20-1

CDR3 protein: CASSSLPGWETQYF
CDR3 DNA: TGTGCCAGCAGTTCGCTTCCAGGGTGGGAGACCCAGTACTTC
clone size: many
D gene: -
J gene: TRBJ2-5
V gene: TRBV6-5

CDR3 protein: CASSPTPAGGKNIQYF
CDR3 DNA: TGTGCCAGCTCACCGACCCCCGCGGGGGGTAAAAACATTCAGTACTTC
clone size: few
D gene: TRBD2
J gene: TRBJ2-4
V gene: TRBV18

CDR3 protein: CASSPGQGLVSSYNEQFF
CDR3 DNA: TGCGCCAGCAGCCCGGGACAGGGACTCGTTTCCTCCTACAATGAGCAGTTCTTC
clone size: -
D gene: TRBD1
J gene: TRBJ2-1
V gene: TRBV5-1

CDR3 protein: CSARPHQALSYEQYF
CDR3 DNA: TGCAGTGCTAGACCCCACCAGGCTCTTTCCTACGAGCAGTACTTC
clone size: -
D gene: -
J gene: TRBJ2-7
V gene: TRBV20-1

CDR3 protein: CASSGTRYYEQYF
CDR3 DNA: TGTGCCAGCAGTGGGACTAGATACTACGAGCAGTACTTC
clone size: few
D gene: TRBD2
J gene: TRBJ2-7
V gene: TRBV12-3/TRBV12-4

CDR3 protein: CASSATGATNYGYTF
CDR3 DNA: TGCGCCAGCAGCGCGACAGGGGCCACTAACTATGGCTACACCTTC
clone size: few
D gene: TRBD1
J gene: TRBJ1-2
V gene: TRBV5-1

CDR3 protein: CSVEGRAVQETQYF
CDR3 DNA: TGCAGCGTTGAGGGCAGGGCCGTACAAGAGACCCAGTACTTC
clone size: few
D gene: -
J gene: TRBJ2-5
V gene: TRBV29-1

CDR3 protein: CASSPGTSDLDTQYF
CDR3 DNA: TGTGCCAGCAGCCCCGGGACCAGCGACCTAGATACGCAGTATTTT
clone size: few
D gene: -
J gene: TRBJ2-3
V gene: TRBV9

CDR3 protein: CASSRVHTDTQYF
CDR3 DNA: TGTGCCAGCTCTCGAGTCCACACAGATACGCAGTATTTT
clone size: few
D gene: -
J gene: TRBJ2-3
V gene: TRBV6-1

CDR3 protein: CASSQDPGYGEKLFF
CDR3 DNA: TGCGCCAGCAGCCAGGACCCGGGCTACGGGGAAAAACTGTTTTTT
clone size: few
D gene: -
J gene: TRBJ1-4
V gene: TRBV4-3

CDR3 protein: CATSVRQGYYGYTF
CDR3 DNA: TGTGCCACCAGCGTACGACAGGGATACTATGGCTACACCTTC
clone size: -
D gene: TRBD1
J gene: TRBJ1-2
V gene: TRBV15

CDR3 protein: CASSPRVVRYNEQFF
CDR3 DNA: TGTGCCAGCAGCCCACGGGTGGTCCGGTACAATGAGCAGTTCTTC
clone size: few
D gene: -
J gene: TRBJ2-1
V gene: TRBV7-2

CDR3 protein: CASSPPVLEQFF
CDR3 DNA: TGTGCCAGCAGTCCCCCCGTTTTGGAGCAGTTCTTC
clone size: many
D gene: -
J gene: TRBJ2-1
V gene: TRBV28

CDR3 protein: CAFQPRERGTYEQYF
CDR3 DNA: TGTGCTTTCCAGCCCAGGGAGAGGGGAACCTACGAGCAGTACTTC
clone size: few
D gene: -
J gene: TRBJ2-7
V gene: TRBV6-1

CDR3 protein: CATSRGETSGPQYF
CDR3 DNA: TGTGCCACCAGCAGAGGGGAGACTAGCGGTCCGCAGTATTTT
clone size: -
D gene: TRBD2
J gene: TRBJ2-3
V gene: TRBV15

CDR3 protein: CSVARTGTYEQYF
CDR3 DNA: TGCAGCGTTGCGAGGACAGGGACCTACGAGCAGTACTTC
clone size: many
D gene: TRBD1
J gene: TRBJ2-7
V gene: TRBV29-1

CDR3 protein: CASSLGHSPGLVLETQYF
CDR3 DNA: TGCGCCAGCAGCTTGGGCCATTCCCCGGGACTAGTACTGGAGACCCAGTACTTC
clone size: -
D gene: TRBD2
J gene: TRBJ2-5
V gene: TRBV5-1

CDR3 protein: CASRWDRAGETQYF
CDR3 DNA: TGTGCCAGCAGGTGGGACAGAGCCGGGGAGACCCAGTACTTC
clone size: -
D gene: TRBD1
J gene: TRBJ2-5
V gene: TRBV6-1

CDR3 protein: CSARSSPSGRGDTQYF
CDR3 DNA: TGCAGTGCTAGAAGCAGCCCTAGCGGGAGAGGGGATACGCAGTATTTT
clone size: -
D gene: TRBD2
J gene: TRBJ2-3
V gene: TRBV20-1

CDR3 protein: CASRSVEGGRRPYEQYF
CDR3 DNA: TGTGCCAGCAGATCCGTAGAAGGCGGGAGGAGGCCCTACGAGCAGTACTTC
clone size: -
D gene: TRBD2
J gene: TRBJ2-7
V gene: TRBV7-9

CDR3 protein: CASSLAEGVGQYF
CDR3 DNA: TGTGCCAGCAGCTTAGCGGAGGGAGTGGGCCAGTACTTC
clone size: -
D gene: -
J gene: TRBJ2-5
V gene: TRBV7-2

CDR3 protein: CSAHGYTF
CDR3 DNA: TGCAGCGCCCATGGCTACACCTTC
clone size: many
D gene: -
J gene: TRBJ1-2
V gene: TRBV29-1

CDR3 protein: CAISEPLGLPSAGYEQYF
CDR3 DNA: TGTGCCATCAGTGAGCCCTTAGGTCTACCCTCGGCAGGCTACGAGCAGTACTTC
clone size: -
D gene: -
J gene: TRBJ2-7
V gene: TRBV10-3

CDR3 protein: CASSLSEGSNQPQHF
CDR3 DNA: TGCGCCAGCAGCTTGTCCGAAGGGAGCAATCAGCCCCAGCATTTT
clone size: -
D gene: -
J gene: TRBJ1-5
V gene: TRBV5-1

CDR3 protein: CASSLGTSGSSEQFF
CDR3 DNA: TGTGCCAGCAGCCTCGGGACTAGCGGGAGTAGTGAGCAGTTCTTC
clone size: many
D gene: TRBD2
J gene: TRBJ2-1
V gene: TRBV7-9

CDR3 protein: CSAVRDRGTEAFF
CDR3 DNA: TGCAGTGCTGTCCGGGACAGGGGGACTGAAGCTTTCTTT
clone size: -
D gene: TRBD1
J gene: TRBJ1-1
V gene: TRBV20-1

CDR3 protein: CAIRGELTYEQYF
CDR3 DNA: TGTGCCATCAGGGGGGAGCTAACCTACGAGCAGTACTTC
clone size: many
D gene: -
J gene: TRBJ2-7
V gene: TRBV10-3

CDR3 protein: CASKVGVEAGGITYEQYF
CDR3 DNA: TGTGCCAGCAAGGTTGGCGTTGAAGCGGGAGGGATTACCTACGAGCAGTACTTC
clone size: -
D gene: TRBD2
J gene: TRBJ2-7
V gene: TRBV2

CDR3 protein: CASSAKGQGLSPLHF
CDR3 DNA: TGTGCCAGCAGCGCCAAGGGACAGGGTCTTTCACCCCTCCACTTT
clone size: few
D gene: TRBD1
J gene: TRBJ1-6
V gene: TRBV7-3

CDR3 protein: CASSSRDQNYEQYF
CDR3 DNA: TGTGCCAGCAGCTCCCGGGACCAGAACTACGAGCAGTACTTC
clone size: many
D gene: -
J gene: TRBJ2-7
V gene: TRBV5-5

CDR3 protein: CSAIARGDTQYF
CDR3 DNA: TGCAGTGCCATTGCTCGTGGAGATACGCAGTATTTT
clone size: many
D gene: -
J gene: TRBJ2-3
V gene: TRBV20-1

CDR3 protein: CASSLGEVAYEQYF
CDR3 DNA: TGCGCCAGCAGCTTGGGAGAGGTTGCCTACGAGCAGTACTTC
clone size: -
D gene: -
J gene: TRBJ2-7
V gene: TRBV5-1

CDR3 protein: CSAPVSWSSYNEQFF
CDR3 DNA: TGCAGTGCCCCCGTTAGCTGGAGCTCCTACAATGAGCAGTTCTTC
clone size: few
D gene: -
J gene: TRBJ2-1
V gene: TRBV20-1

CDR3 protein: CASRNTGTASYEQYF
CDR3 DNA: TGTGCCAGCAGAAACACCGGGACAGCATCCTACGAGCAGTACTTC
clone size: few
D gene: TRBD1
J gene: TRBJ2-7
V gene: TRBV6-2/TRBV6-3

CDR3 protein: CASSLVGEGVSEAFF
CDR3 DNA: TGTGCCAGCAGCTTAGTTGGAGAGGGGGTCTCTGAAGCTTTCTTT
clone size: -
D gene: -
J gene: TRBJ1-1
V gene: TRBV7-9

CDR3 protein: CASSRRGAYGYTF
CDR3 DNA: TGTGCCAGCAGTCGGAGGGGGGCCTATGGCTACACCTTC
clone size: -
D gene: -
J gene: TRBJ1-2
V gene: TRBV12-3/TRBV12-4